The clone carrying this TCR beta chain was recorded only once. These data come from a study of cytomegalovirus exposure and HLA in healthy donors. Study-level information: Genotyping showed roughly 86% of roughly 400 donors falling in the Caucasian-associated ancestry cluster.

The PCR used 60 Vbeta and 13 Jbeta primers. Produced via immunoSEQ multiplex PCR; TCRdb's table is partial and in-frame only. This sample has about 160,000 clones, with around 90% found just once. The CDR3 has 11 residues. Trimming cost V 7 bases and J 5 bases; bases outside gene matches: 3. Germline values: CDR1 SGHRS, CDR2 YFSETQ. Sequenced input: PBMCs. This chain connects TRBV5-1 to TRBJ2-7; 7 bases match TRBD2. The receptor comes from a woman aged 25 to 45 in good health and CMV-seronegative. In nucleotides, the CDR3 is TGCGCCAGCTGGGGGGGAAACGAGCAGTACTTC. Translated: CASWGGNEQYF.